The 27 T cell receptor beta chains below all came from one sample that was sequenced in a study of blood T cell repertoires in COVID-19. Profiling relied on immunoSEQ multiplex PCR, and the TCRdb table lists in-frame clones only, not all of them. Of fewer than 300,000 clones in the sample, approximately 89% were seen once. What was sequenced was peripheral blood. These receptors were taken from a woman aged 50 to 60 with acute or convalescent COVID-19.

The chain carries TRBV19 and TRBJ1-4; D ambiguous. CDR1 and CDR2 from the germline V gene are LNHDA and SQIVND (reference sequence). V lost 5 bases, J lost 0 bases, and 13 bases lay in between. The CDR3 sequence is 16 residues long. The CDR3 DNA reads TGTGCCAGTAGTGAGAACGGGGTTGCAACTAATGAAAAACTGTTTTTT. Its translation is CASSENGVATNEKLFF.

The CDR3 here is CASSVTSDVSYEQFF. CDR3 in DNA: TGTGCCAGCAGCGTCACTAGCGACGTCTCTTATGAGCAGTTCTTC. The rearrangement links TRBV7-2 to TRBJ2-1; 7 nucleotides agree with TRBD2. Germline V gene data show CDR1 as SGHTA and CDR2 as FQGNSA. Trimming cost V 5 bases and J 8 bases; bases outside gene matches: 12. This CDR3 spans 15 amino acids.

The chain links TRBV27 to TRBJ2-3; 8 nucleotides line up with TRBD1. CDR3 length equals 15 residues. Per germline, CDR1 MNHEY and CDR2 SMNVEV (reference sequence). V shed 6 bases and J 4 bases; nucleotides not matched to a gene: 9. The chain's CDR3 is CASRPPGGKADTQYF. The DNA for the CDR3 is TGTGCCAGCAGACCCCCAGGGGGCAAGGCAGATACGCAGTATTTT.

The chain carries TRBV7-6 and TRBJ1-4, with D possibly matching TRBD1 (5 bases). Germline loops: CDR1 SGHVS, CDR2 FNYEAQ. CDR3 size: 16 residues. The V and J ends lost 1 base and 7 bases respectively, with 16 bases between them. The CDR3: CASSLDQGSQIEKLFF. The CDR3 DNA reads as TGTGCCAGCAGCTTAGACCAGGGTAGCCAAATTGAAAAACTGTTTTTT.

As DNA, the CDR3 is TGTGCCAGCAGCCAAGGGACAGATGAAAAACTGTTTTTT. Protein product: CASSQGTDEKLFF. The chain couples TRBV3-1 (or the pseudogene TRBV3-2) to TRBJ1-4; D perhaps matches TRBD1 (6 bases). CDR3 size: 13 residues. From germline, CDR1 is LGHDT and CDR2 YNNKEL (reference sequence). V was shortened by 1 base and J by 6 bases, with 6 bases between the two germline ends.

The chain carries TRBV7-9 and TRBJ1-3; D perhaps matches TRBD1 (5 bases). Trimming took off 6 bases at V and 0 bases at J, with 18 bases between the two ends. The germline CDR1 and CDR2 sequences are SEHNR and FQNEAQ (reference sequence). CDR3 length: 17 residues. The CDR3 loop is CASRYMNRPRSGNTIYF. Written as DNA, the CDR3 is TGTGCCAGCAGATATATGAACAGGCCTCGCTCTGGAAACACCATATATTTT.

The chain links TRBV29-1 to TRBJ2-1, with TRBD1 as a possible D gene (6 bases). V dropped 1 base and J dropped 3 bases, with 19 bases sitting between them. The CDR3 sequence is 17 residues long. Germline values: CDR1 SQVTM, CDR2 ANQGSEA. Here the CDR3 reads CSVEVRSTGFNYNEQFF. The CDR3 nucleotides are TGCAGCGTTGAAGTCCGTTCAACAGGGTTTAACTACAATGAGCAGTTCTTC.

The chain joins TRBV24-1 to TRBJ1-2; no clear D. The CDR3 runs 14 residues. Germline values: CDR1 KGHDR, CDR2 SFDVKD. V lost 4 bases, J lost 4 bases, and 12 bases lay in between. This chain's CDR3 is CATSDVTESYGYTF. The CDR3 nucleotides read TGTGCCACCAGTGACGTAACTGAGTCCTATGGCTACACCTTC.

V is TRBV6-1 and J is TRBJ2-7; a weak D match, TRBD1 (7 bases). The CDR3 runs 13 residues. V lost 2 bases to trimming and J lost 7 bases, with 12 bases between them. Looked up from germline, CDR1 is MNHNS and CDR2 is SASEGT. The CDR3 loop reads CASSEQGGREQYF. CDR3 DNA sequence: TGTGCCAGCAGTGAACAGGGGGGACGGGAGCAGTACTTC.

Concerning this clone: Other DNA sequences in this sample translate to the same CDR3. CDR3 region: CASSRPGQGIYEQYF. The DNA for the CDR3 is TGTGCCAGCAGCCGACCGGGACAGGGGATCTACGAGCAGTACTTC. This chain joins TRBV6-2 or TRBV6-3 and TRBJ2-7, with 10 bases identical to TRBD1. CDR1 is MNHEY, CDR2 SVGEGT, per germline. The CDR3 runs 15 residues. The junction had 8 bases not matched to a gene; V was cut back by 6 bases and J by 3 bases.

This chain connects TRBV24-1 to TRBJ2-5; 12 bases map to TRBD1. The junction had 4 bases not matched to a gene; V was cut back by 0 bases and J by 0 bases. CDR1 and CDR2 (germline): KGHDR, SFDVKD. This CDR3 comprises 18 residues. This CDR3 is CATSDLPGDRGHQETQYF. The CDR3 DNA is TGTGCCACCAGTGATTTGCCGGGGGACAGGGGGCACCAAGAGACCCAGTACTTC.

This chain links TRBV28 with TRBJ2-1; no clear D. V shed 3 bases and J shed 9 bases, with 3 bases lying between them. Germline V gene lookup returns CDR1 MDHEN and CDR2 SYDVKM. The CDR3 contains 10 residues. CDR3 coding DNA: TGTGCCAGCAGTTTGCGTGAGCAGTTCTTC. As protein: CASSLREQFF.

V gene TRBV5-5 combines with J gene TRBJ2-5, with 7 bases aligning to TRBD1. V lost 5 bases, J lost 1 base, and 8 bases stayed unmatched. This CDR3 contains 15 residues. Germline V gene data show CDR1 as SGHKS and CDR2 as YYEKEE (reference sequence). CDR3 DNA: TGTGCCAGCAGGCTGACAGGGCACCCCCAAGAGACCCAGTACTTC. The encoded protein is CASRLTGHPQETQYF.

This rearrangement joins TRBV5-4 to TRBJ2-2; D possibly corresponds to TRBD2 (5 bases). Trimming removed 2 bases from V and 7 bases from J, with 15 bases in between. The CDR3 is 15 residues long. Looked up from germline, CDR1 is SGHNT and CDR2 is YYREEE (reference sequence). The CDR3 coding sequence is TGTGCCAGCAGCTTCGGACGGGGAACGGACGGGGAGCTGTTTTTT. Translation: CASSFGRGTDGELFF.

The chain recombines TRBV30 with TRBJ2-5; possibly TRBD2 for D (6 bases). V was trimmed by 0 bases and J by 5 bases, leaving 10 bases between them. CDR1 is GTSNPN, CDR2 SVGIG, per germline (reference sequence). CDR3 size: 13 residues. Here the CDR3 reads CAWSVLGGETQYF. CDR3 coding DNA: TGTGCCTGGAGTGTACTTGGGGGGGAGACCCAGTACTTC.

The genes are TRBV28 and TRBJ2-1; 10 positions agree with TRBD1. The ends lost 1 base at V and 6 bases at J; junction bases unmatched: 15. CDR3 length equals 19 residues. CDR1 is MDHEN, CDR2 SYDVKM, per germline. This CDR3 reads CASSLLTIRTGGMSNEQFF. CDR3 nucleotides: TGTGCCAGCAGTTTATTAACCATTCGGACAGGGGGAATGAGCAATGAGCAGTTCTTC.

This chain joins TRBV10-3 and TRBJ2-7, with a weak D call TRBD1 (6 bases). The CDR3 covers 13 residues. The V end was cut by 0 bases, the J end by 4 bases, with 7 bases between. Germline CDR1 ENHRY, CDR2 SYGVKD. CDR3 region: CAISESTGYEQYF. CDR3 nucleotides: TGTGCCATCAGTGAGTCAACAGGGTACGAGCAGTACTTC.

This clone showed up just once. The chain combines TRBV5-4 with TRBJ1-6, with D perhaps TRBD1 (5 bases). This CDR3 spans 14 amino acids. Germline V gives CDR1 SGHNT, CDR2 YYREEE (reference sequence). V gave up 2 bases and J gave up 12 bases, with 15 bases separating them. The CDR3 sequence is CASSFDQGTRPLHF. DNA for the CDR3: TGTGCCAGCAGCTTTGACCAGGGTACACGACCCCTCCACTTT.

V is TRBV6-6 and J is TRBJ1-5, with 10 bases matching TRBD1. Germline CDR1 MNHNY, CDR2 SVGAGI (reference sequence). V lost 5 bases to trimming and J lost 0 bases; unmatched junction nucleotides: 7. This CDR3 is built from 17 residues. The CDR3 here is CASSLDRGPYSNQPQHF. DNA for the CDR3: TGTGCCAGCAGTCTTGACAGGGGGCCCTATAGCAATCAGCCCCAGCATTTT.

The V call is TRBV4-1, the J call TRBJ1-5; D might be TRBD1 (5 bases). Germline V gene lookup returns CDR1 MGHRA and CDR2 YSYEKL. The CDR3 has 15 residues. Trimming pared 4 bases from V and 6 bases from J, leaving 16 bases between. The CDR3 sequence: CASSRSRGRAQPQHF. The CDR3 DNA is TGCGCCAGCAGCCGGTCACGCGGCAGGGCTCAGCCCCAGCATTTT.

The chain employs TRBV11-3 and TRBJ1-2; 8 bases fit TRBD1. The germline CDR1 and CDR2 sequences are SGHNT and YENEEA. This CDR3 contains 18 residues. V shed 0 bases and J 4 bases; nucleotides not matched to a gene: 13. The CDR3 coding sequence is TGTGCCAGCAGCTTAGACCCATTGACAGGGGCGGCCTGCTATGGCTACACCTTC. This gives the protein CASSLDPLTGAACYGYTF.

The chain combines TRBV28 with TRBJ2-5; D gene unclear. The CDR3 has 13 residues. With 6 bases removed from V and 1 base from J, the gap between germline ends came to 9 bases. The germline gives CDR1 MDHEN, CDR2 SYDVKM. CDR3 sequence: CASRLRGQETQYF. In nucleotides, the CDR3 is TGTGCCAGCAGACTACGAGGCCAAGAGACCCAGTACTTC. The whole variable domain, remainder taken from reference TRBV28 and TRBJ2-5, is DVKVTQSSRYLVKRTGEKVFLECVQDMDHENMFWYRQDPGLGLRLIYFSYDVKMKEKGDIPEGYSVSREKKERFSLILESASTNQTSMYLCASRLRGQETQYFGPGTRLLVL.

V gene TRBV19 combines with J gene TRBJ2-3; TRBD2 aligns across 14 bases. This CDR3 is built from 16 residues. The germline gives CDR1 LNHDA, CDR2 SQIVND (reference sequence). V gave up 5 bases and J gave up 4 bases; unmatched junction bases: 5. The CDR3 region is CASSSSTSGRADTQYF. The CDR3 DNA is TGTGCCAGTAGTTCCTCGACTAGCGGGAGGGCAGATACGCAGTATTTT.

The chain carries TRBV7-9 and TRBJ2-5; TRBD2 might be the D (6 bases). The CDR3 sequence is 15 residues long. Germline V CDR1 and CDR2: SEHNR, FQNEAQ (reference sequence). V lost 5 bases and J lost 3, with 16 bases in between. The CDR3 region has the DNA TGTGCCAGCAGCGAGAGGGACTGGGGGAAAGAGACCCAGTACTTC. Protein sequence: CASSERDWGKETQYF.

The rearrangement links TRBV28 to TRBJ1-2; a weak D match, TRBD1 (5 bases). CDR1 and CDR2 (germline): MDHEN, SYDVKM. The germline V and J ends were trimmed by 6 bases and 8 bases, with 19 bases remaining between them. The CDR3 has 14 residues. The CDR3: CASRKVWGVEGYTF. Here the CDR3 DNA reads TGTGCCAGCAGAAAAGTGTGGGGGGTCGAGGGCTACACCTTC.

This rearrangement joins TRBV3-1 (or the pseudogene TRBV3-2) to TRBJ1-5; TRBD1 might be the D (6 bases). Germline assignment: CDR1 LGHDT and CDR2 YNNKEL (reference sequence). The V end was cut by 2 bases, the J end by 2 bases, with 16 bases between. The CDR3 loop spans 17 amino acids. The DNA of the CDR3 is TGTGCCAGCAGCCAACAATTACCCGACAGGTGCAATCAGCCCCAGCATTTT. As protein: CASSQQLPDRCNQPQHF.

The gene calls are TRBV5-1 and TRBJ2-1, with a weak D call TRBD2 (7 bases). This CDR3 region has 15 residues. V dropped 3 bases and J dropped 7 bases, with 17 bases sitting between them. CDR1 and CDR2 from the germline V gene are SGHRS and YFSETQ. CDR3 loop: CASSSVGGPENEQFF. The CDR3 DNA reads TGCGCCAGCAGCTCCGTCGGGGGGCCAGAAAATGAGCAGTTCTTC.